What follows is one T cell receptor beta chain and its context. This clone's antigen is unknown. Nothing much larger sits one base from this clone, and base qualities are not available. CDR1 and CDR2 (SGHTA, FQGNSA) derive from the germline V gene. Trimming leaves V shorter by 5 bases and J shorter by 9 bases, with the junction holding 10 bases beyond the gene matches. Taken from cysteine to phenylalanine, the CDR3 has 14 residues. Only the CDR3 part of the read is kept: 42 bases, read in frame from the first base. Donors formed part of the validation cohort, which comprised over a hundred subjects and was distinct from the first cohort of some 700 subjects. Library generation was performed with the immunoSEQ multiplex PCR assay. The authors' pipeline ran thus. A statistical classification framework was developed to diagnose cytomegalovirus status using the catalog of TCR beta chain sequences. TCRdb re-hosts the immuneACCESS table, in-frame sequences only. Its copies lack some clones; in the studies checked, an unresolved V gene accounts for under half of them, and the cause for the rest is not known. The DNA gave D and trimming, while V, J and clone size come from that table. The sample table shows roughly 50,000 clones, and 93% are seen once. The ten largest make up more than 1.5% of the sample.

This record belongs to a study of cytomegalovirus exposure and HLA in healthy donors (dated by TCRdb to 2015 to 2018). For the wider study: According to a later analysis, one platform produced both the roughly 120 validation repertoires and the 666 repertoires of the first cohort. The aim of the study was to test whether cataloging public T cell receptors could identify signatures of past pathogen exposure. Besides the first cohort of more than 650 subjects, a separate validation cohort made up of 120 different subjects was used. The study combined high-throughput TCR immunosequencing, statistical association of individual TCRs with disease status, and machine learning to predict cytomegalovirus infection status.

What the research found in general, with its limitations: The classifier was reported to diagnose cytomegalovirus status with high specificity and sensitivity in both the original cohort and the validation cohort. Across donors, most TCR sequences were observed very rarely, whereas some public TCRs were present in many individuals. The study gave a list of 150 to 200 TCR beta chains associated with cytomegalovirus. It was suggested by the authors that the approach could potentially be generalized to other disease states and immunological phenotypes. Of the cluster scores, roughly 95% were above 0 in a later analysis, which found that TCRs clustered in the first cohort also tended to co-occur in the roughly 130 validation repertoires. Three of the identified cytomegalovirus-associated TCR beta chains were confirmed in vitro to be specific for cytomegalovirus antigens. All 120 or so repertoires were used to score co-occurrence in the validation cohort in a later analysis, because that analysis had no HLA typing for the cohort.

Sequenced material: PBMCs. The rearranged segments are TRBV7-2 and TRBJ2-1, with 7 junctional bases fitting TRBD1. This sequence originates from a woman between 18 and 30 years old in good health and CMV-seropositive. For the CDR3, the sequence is CASSQSSTGVEQFF. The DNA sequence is TGTGCCAGCAGCCAAAGTTCAACAGGGGTTGAGCAGTTCTTC.